The next 19 T cell receptor beta chains were all read from a single sample in a study of cytomegalovirus exposure and HLA in healthy donors. It was with 60 Vbeta and 13 Jbeta primers that the PCR ran. The data were produced by immunoSEQ multiplex PCR, yet TCRdb's version contains in-frame clones alone and is incomplete. The sample gives a few hundred thousand clones, around 90% of which show up once; about 1.7% is in the top ten. The specimen was PBMCs. The source is a girl between 2 and 10 years old in good health and CMV-seronegative.

This clone was picked up one time. This chain joins TRBV15 and TRBJ2-1; TRBD2 is a possible D gene (5 bases). V lost 4 bases, J lost 7 bases, and 14 bases lay in between. This CDR3 has 14 amino acids. The germline V gene has CDR1 LNHNV and CDR2 YYDKDF (reference sequence). Here the CDR3 DNA reads TGTGCCACCAGCAAGGATGGGAGCGGAAATGAGCAGTTCTTC. Translation: CATSKDGSGNEQFF.

This chain links TRBV7-9 with TRBJ1-3, with D perhaps TRBD1 (5 bases). V lost 5 bases to trimming and J lost 3 bases, with 14 bases between them. This CDR3 comprises 15 residues. Per the germline V gene, CDR1 is SEHNR and CDR2 is FQNEAQ (reference sequence). The CDR3 here is CASSPRGGFGNTIYF. The CDR3 nucleotides are TGTGCCAGCAGCCCCCGGGGGGGTTTTGGAAACACCATATATTTT.

The V gene is TRBV29-1, the J gene TRBJ1-1, with D possibly TRBD1 on 5 matching bases. CDR1 is SQVTM and CDR2 is ANQGSEA in the germline V gene. The V and J ends lost 4 bases and 1 base respectively, with 37 bases between them. The CDR3 has 22 amino acids. The CDR3 coding sequence is TGCAGCGTTGGAGCTTGGCGACAGACACAACCCTCCGGGCTGCCGCCGAACACTGAAGCTTTCTTT. Translation: CSVGAWRQTQPSGLPPNTEAFF.

The chain couples TRBV28 to TRBJ2-2; 9 nucleotides agree with TRBD2. The V and J ends lost 6 bases and 5 bases, in that order; junction bases with no gene match: 7. The CDR3 has 15 amino acids. Germline loops: CDR1 MDHEN, CDR2 SYDVKM. In nucleotides, the CDR3 is TGTGCCAGCAGCCACGGACTAGCGAGAACCGGGGAGCTGTTTTTT. Its protein is CASSHGLARTGELFF.

The chain combines TRBV18 with TRBJ1-4; TRBD1 agrees at 11 bases. Germline CDR1 reads KGHSH; CDR2 reads LQKENI. Trimming took 4 bases from V and 7 from J; bases not matched to a gene: 5. The CDR3 extends over 15 amino acids. The DNA for the CDR3 is TGTGCCAGCTCACGACCGGGACAGGGGGTTGAAAAACTGTTTTTT. Its translation: CASSRPGQGVEKLFF.

V and J are TRBV6-1 and TRBJ2-5; 7 positions agree with TRBD2. TRBJ2-7 explains the end of the DNA better; the J call may be wrong. There are 12 residues in the CDR3. From germline, CDR1 is MNHNS and CDR2 SASEGT. This CDR3 reads CASMAGAYEQYF. In DNA form, the CDR3 reads TGTGCCAGCATGGCGGGGGCCTACGAGCAGTACTTC.

The gene calls are TRBV14 and TRBJ2-5; the D is unclear. The germline CDR1 and CDR2 sequences are SGHDN and FVKESK. V was pared by 0 bases and J by 1 base, with 9 bases between. The CDR3 covers 15 residues. CDR3 amino acids: CASSQDKTGQETQYF. CDR3 coding DNA: TGTGCCAGCAGCCAAGATAAAACGGGCCAAGAGACCCAGTACTTC.

The sample holds a few counts of this clone. This sequence joins TRBV6-5 and TRBJ1-6; D not resolved. V lost 10 bases to trimming and J lost 6 bases, with 13 bases between them. Germline-derived CDR1 and CDR2 are MNHEY and SVGAGI. The CDR3 sequence is 13 residues long. CDR3 nucleotide sequence: TGTGCCACCCAGGAGGGCCGTAATTCACCCCTCCACTTT. As protein: CATQEGRNSPLHF.

This clone was detected once. The chain combines TRBV9 with TRBJ1-3; D is unresolved. The germline gives CDR1 SGDLS, CDR2 YYNGEE. The length of the CDR3 is 16 residues. V dropped 2 bases and J dropped 0 bases, with 12 bases sitting between them. The CDR3 is CASSVNSPSSGNTIYF. In DNA form, the CDR3 reads TGTGCCAGCAGCGTTAACAGCCCCAGCTCTGGAAACACCATATATTTT.

The chain combines TRBV10-3 with TRBJ2-1; D remains unclear. Trimming pared 3 bases from V and 8 bases from J, leaving 8 bases between. Per the germline V gene, CDR1 is ENHRY and CDR2 is SYGVKD. The CDR3 loop spans 12 amino acids. The CDR3 DNA sequence: TGTGCCATCAGTGATTCTTCCTATGAGCAGTTCTTC. Translated: CAISDSSYEQFF.

The rearrangement uses TRBV28 and TRBJ2-4; maybe TRBD1 (5 bases). The CDR3 has 11 amino acids. Trimming took 11 bases from V and 9 from J, leaving 14 bases between them. The germline V gene encodes CDR1 MDHEN and CDR2 SYDVKM. As DNA, the CDR3 is TGTGCCTCCCCACCAGGGATCATTCAGTACTTC. This sequence encodes CASPPGIIQYF. The whole variable domain, filled in from reference TRBV28 and TRBJ2-4, reads DVKVTQSSRYLVKRTGEKVFLECVQDMDHENMFWYRQDPGLGLRLIYFSYDVKMKEKGDIPEGYSVSREKKERFSLILESASTNQTSMYLCASPPGIIQYFGAGTRLSVL.

The rearrangement joins TRBV13 to TRBJ2-5; D is possibly TRBD2 (5 bases). With the DNA end fitting TRBJ2-7 better, the J assignment may be wrong. Germline CDR1 reads PRHDT; CDR2 reads FYEKMQ (reference sequence). The CDR3 loop spans 15 amino acids. CDR3: CASSRTGEGRDEQYF. The CDR3 DNA reads TGTGCCAGCAGCCGTACCGGCGAGGGCCGCGACGAGCAGTACTTC.

This chain joins TRBV5-1 and TRBJ1-3; perhaps TRBD1 as D (6 bases). Germline V gives CDR1 SGHRS, CDR2 YFSETQ. This CDR3 is 20 amino acids long. V was shortened by 1 base and J by 0 bases, with 23 bases between the two germline ends. In nucleotides, the CDR3 is TGCGCCAGCAGCTTGAGCCCCGGGCAGGGGAGTTTCGTCTCTGGAAACACCATATATTTT. It translates to CASSLSPGQGSFVSGNTIYF.

This clone was recorded only once. Other DNA sequences in the same sample also yield this CDR3. V is TRBV27 and J is TRBJ1-1; tentatively, D is TRBD1 (5 bases). V lost 4 bases and J lost 4, with 13 bases in between. Per the germline V gene, CDR1 is MNHEY and CDR2 is SMNVEV (reference sequence). This CDR3 spans 14 amino acids. Here the CDR3 DNA reads TGTGCCAGCAGTTACTTTGGGGGGGGCACTGAAGCTTTCTTT. Amino acids: CASSYFGGGTEAFF.

J is TRBJ1-4 and V is TRBV6-6; D might be TRBD1 (6 bases). Trimming shortened V by 5 bases and J by 7 bases, and 8 bases separated the two germline ends. Germline V gene sequence: CDR1 MNHNY, CDR2 SVGAGI (reference sequence). The CDR3 runs 12 residues. The CDR3 bases are TGTGCCAGCAGTCCACAGGGTGAAAAACTGTTTTTT. This encodes CASSPQGEKLFF.

The CDR3 DNA reads TGTGCCAGTAGTATGGACAGGGATACCCTCTGGGGCTCCTACAATGAGCAGTTCTTC. It is translated as CASSMDRDTLWGSYNEQFF. This chain connects TRBV19 to TRBJ2-1; TRBD1 matches at 8 bases. CDR3 length equals 19 residues. Germline trimming cut 3 bases from V and 0 bases from J; bases unmatched to any gene: 13. Germline CDR1 reads LNHDA; CDR2 reads SQIVND (reference sequence).

The V call is TRBV5-1, the J call TRBJ1-1, with 8 bases identical to TRBD1. CDR3 length: 14 residues. The germline V gene has CDR1 SGHRS and CDR2 YFSETQ. The ends lost 4 bases at V and 2 bases at J; junction bases unmatched: 4. CDR3 in amino acids: CASSRGQANTEAFF. The DNA of the CDR3 is TGCGCCAGCAGCAGGGGACAGGCAAACACTGAAGCTTTCTTT.

This clone was recorded only once. The chain combines TRBV27 with TRBJ2-7, with D perhaps TRBD1 (5 bases). Trimming took off 4 bases at V and 3 bases at J, with 10 bases between the two ends. In germline, CDR1 is MNHEY, CDR2 SMNVEV (reference sequence). The CDR3 contains 13 residues. For the CDR3, the DNA is TGTGCCAGCAGTTCCCGACAGCACTACGAGCAGTACTTC. Translation gives CASSSRQHYEQYF.

This chain connects TRBV19 to TRBJ1-5; D not certain. CDR1 and CDR2 (germline): LNHDA, SQIVND (reference sequence). V was trimmed by 1 base and J by 4 bases, leaving 8 bases between them. The CDR3 is 14 amino acids. The CDR3 sequence is CASSIGAKNQPQHF. The CDR3 DNA reads TGTGCCAGTAGTATAGGAGCGAAAAATCAGCCCCAGCATTTT. The complete variable domain, with remaining parts taken from reference TRBV19 and TRBJ1-5, reads DGGITQSPKYLFRKEGQNVTLSCEQNLNHDAMYWYRQDPGQGLRLIYYSQIVNDFQKGDIAEGYSVSREKKESFPLTVTSAQKNPTAFYLCASSIGAKNQPQHFGDGTRLSIL.